The T cell receptor (beta chain) described here comes from a study of regulatory T cells in long-lasting Graves disease. Time point meaning: newly diagnosed GD, antithyroid drugs for less than 3 months. The TCR library was made from RNA that had been extracted from PBMCs in TRIzol. This clonotype appeared many times. Germline V CDR1 and CDR2: SNHLY, FYNNEI. The CDR3 totals 15 residues. Both iRepertoire HTBI primers and Arm-PCR of CDR3 regions were used to build the TCR beta libraries. Per the original data handling: Sequenced samples collectively carried under 75 TRBV and 15 or so TRBJ segments. One entry per CDR3 protein results from TCRdb running MiXCR on the multiplex PCR reads. What appears here as the V and J calls and clone size reflects TCRdb's work, not the paper's. The repertoire holds about 450,000 distinct CDR3 sequences, approximately 15% seen once, with 17% in the top ten. These data also featured in a second study, about T cells in Graves' hyperthyroidism and ophthalmopathy. That study adds: Patients with uncontrolled infections, other autoimmune diseases, pregnancy or lactation were excluded.

The sample was peripheral blood mononuclear cells (PBMCs), taken at new diagnosis, from a patient treated with antithyroid drugs. The sequence was collected from a woman aged 50 to 60 with Graves disease. The gene calls are TRBV2 and TRBJ2-3, with D perhaps assigned TRBD1 or TRBD2 (5 bases each). The J call may not be correct, given that the DNA end is closer to TRBJ2-7. The CDR3 DNA sequence: TGTGCCAGCAACGGGGCCCGGCTAGGGACCTACGAGCAGTACTTC. As protein: CASNGARLGTYEQYF.